This T cell receptor beta chain was profiled in a study of blood T cell repertoires in COVID-19. Study as a whole: The study drew acute and convalescent COVID-19 samples from the United States, Italy and Spain. Sources were T cells, B-cell-depleted T cells, or PBMCs; the material itself was cDNA or gDNA.

One Seattle source followed patients from active infection through their disease course. The germline V and J ends were trimmed by 5 bases and 5 bases, with 10 bases remaining between them. The CDR3 spans 12 residues. Germline CDR1 SEHNR, CDR2 FQNEAQ (reference sequence). Authors' data handling: Reference gene primers were amplified, and this amplification served to estimate nucleated cell counts. Produced via immunoSEQ multiplex PCR; TCRdb's table is partial and in-frame only. V, J and clone size are taken as reported in that table, and D and trimming were inferred from the DNA itself. This table holds under 250,000 clones, approximately 90% found once.

What was sequenced was peripheral blood. The V and J genes are TRBV7-9 and TRBJ2-7; tentative D call: TRBD1 (6 bases). This TCR derives from a man in his sixties with COVID-19, enrolled during active disease. CDR3 coding DNA: TGTGCCAGCAGCCAACAGGGCCACGAGCAGTACTTC. Translating it yields CASSQQGHEQYF.